Listed below are T cell receptor beta chains from one sample, sequenced in a study of blood T cell repertoires in COVID-19. Assay: immunoSEQ multiplex PCR; the TCRdb copy retains only in-frame clones and omits some. The data hold roughly 86,000 clones, with 86% observed a single time. Source material: peripheral blood. The receptor set was obtained from a middle-aged man with active or convalescent COVID-19. CDR3s include the opening cysteine and the closing phenylalanine or tryptophan. A D gene is named only where the DNA matches it firmly. Where a row states a size, it is once, few, many or the class of an expanded clone; other rows omit it.

TRBV7-2	TRBD2	TRBJ2-3	-	CASSLPLGGGGVRDTQYF	TGTGCCAGCAGCTTACCCCTAGGGGGCGGGGGGGTTCGAGATACGCAGTATTTT
TRBV5-1	-	TRBJ1-5	-	CASRLDRSHQPQHF	TGCGCCAGCAGGTTAGACAGGTCTCATCAGCCCCAGCATTTT
TRBV4-3	-	TRBJ2-1	-	CASSQDGGARTYNEQFF	TGCGCCAGCAGCCAAGACGGCGGGGCCCGAACCTACAATGAGCAGTTCTTC
TRBV10-3	TRBD2	TRBJ2-3	-	CAIGGTSGGTSTDTQYF	TGTGCCATCGGTGGGACTAGCGGGGGGACGAGCACAGATACGCAGTATTTT
TRBV12-3/TRBV12-4	-	TRBJ1-1	few	CASSLQGGTEAFF	TGTGCCAGCAGCTTACAGGGTGGCACTGAAGCTTTCTTT
TRBV2	TRBD1	TRBJ2-6	-	CASSQDRAGAGANVLTF	TGTGCCAGCAGTCAGGACAGGGCAGGGGCTGGGGCCAACGTCCTGACTTTC
TRBV7-9	-	TRBJ2-1	-	CASSWDTNEQFF	TGTGCCAGCAGCTGGGACACCAATGAGCAGTTCTTC
TRBV19	TRBD1	TRBJ1-4	few	CASSFSGTGREKLFF	TGTGCCAGTAGTTTCTCCGGGACAGGGAGGGAAAAACTGTTTTTT
TRBV3-1/TRBV3-2	-	TRBJ2-7	-	CASSHGSLSYEQYF	TGTGCCAGCAGCCACGGGTCACTCTCCTACGAGCAGTACTTC
TRBV2	TRBD1	TRBJ2-1	-	CATRQGVSGEQFF	TGTGCCACCCGACAGGGGGTAAGCGGTGAGCAGTTCTTC
TRBV28	-	TRBJ1-4	-	CASSPADLRANEKLFF	TGTGCCAGCAGTCCAGCGGATTTAAGGGCTAATGAAAAACTGTTTTTT
TRBV10-2	-	TRBJ2-5	-	CASSESPLPQETQYF	TGCGCCAGCAGTGAGTCGCCACTTCCCCAAGAGACTCAGTACTTC
TRBV7-9	-	TRBJ2-2	-	CASSLGDYTGELFF	TGTGCCAGCAGCTTGGGGGACTACACCGGGGAGCTGTTTTTT
TRBV11-3	-	TRBJ2-3	-	CASSLSSTDTQYF	TGTGCCAGCAGCCTGAGTAGCACAGATACGCAGTATTTT
TRBV5-6	TRBD1	TRBJ2-2	-	CASSSQGITGELFF	TGTGCCAGCAGCTCACAGGGGATCACCGGGGAGCTGTTTTTT
TRBV19	-	TRBJ1-5	-	CASSKARSNQPQHF	TGTGCCAGTAGTAAGGCCAGGAGCAATCAGCCCCAGCATTTT
TRBV28	-	TRBJ1-4	-	CASSLNGAGYKEKLFF	TGTGCCAGCAGTTTAAATGGGGCAGGGTATAAAGAAAAACTGTTTTTT
TRBV20-1	-	TRBJ1-2	-	CSARGQGYTF	TGCAGTGCTAGAGGTCAAGGCTACACCTTC
TRBV7-9	-	TRBJ2-3	-	CASSLATLADTQYF	TGTGCCAGCAGCTTAGCGACATTGGCAGATACGCAGTATTTT
TRBV10-3	-	TRBJ2-1	-	CAISESTQRGRQFF	TGTGCCATCAGTGAGTCGACACAAAGGGGCAGGCAGTTCTTC
TRBV11-3	-	TRBJ2-3	-	CASSLTGVTDTQYF	TGTGCCAGCAGCTTAACCGGGGTCACAGATACGCAGTATTTT
TRBV7-2	-	TRBJ2-1	-	CASSLGVGTEQFF	TGTGCCAGCAGCTTAGGGGTGGGGACAGAGCAGTTCTTC
TRBV5-8	-	TRBJ2-5	-	CASSRVSGRGGQETQYF	TGTGCCAGCAGCCGGGTGTCGGGGCGAGGGGGCCAAGAGACCCAGTACTTC
TRBV9	-	TRBJ2-1	-	CASSVVAGNHNEQFF	TGTGCCAGCAGCGTAGTGGCAGGAAACCACAATGAGCAGTTCTTC
TRBV18	TRBD1	TRBJ2-7	-	CASSPRQGYEQYF	TGTGCCAGCTCACCCCGACAGGGGTACGAGCAGTACTTC
TRBV28	-	TRBJ1-2	-	CASSLAGAANYGYTF	TGTGCCAGCAGTTTGGCAGGGGCAGCTAACTATGGCTACACCTTC
TRBV5-6	-	TRBJ1-1	-	CASNKDRNTEAFF	TGTGCCAGCAACAAAGACAGAAACACTGAAGCTTTCTTT
TRBV1	-	TRBJ2-1	-	CTSSQDRTSGYNEQFF	TGCACCAGCAGCCAAGATCGAACTAGCGGTTACAATGAGCAGTTCTTC
TRBV28	TRBD2	TRBJ2-1	-	CASSSPSGGANEQFF	TGTGCCAGCAGTTCCCCTAGCGGGGGGGCCAATGAGCAGTTCTTC
TRBV29-1	-	TRBJ1-2	-	CSVRLDSNYGYTF	TGCAGCGTTCGCCTGGACAGCAACTATGGCTACACCTTC
TRBV28	-	TRBJ1-4	once	CASSLPSTNEKLFF	TGTGCCAGCAGTTTACCCTCAACTAATGAAAAACTGTTTTTT
TRBV2	TRBD2	TRBJ2-3	-	CASRRLAGGRDTQYF	TGTGCCAGCAGACGACTAGCGGGGGGAAGGGATACGCAGTATTTT
TRBV6-6	-	TRBJ2-5	once	CASRDGGGETQYF	TGTGCCAGCAGGGATGGTGGGGGGGAGACCCAGTACTTC
TRBV19	TRBD1	TRBJ1-2	-	CASTPTGVYGYTF	TGTGCCAGTACACCGACAGGGGTCTATGGCTACACCTTC
TRBV18	-	TRBJ1-4	-	CASSPPRLDQTNEKLFF	TGTGCCAGCTCACCTCCGAGGCTCGACCAAACTAATGAAAAACTGTTTTTT
TRBV5-6	-	TRBJ2-7	-	CASSLLLEQYF	TGTGCCAGCAGCTTACTACTCGAGCAGTACTTC
TRBV5-1	-	TRBJ2-3	-	CASRLGVGTDTQYF	TGCGCCAGCAGGTTAGGGGTGGGCACAGATACGCAGTATTTT
TRBV24-1	-	TRBJ2-5	-	CATSDLDFGGVETQYF	TGTGCCACCAGTGATTTAGATTTCGGGGGAGTAGAGACCCAGTACTTC
TRBV9	-	TRBJ2-3	-	CASSPGPGLSTDTQYF	TGTGCCAGCAGTCCTGGTCCAGGACTTAGCACAGATACGCAGTATTTT
TRBV10-2	-	TRBJ2-1	-	CASSVKNSYNEQFF	TGCGCCAGCAGTGTTAAAAACTCCTACAATGAGCAGTTCTTC
TRBV4-1	TRBD2	TRBJ2-3	once	CASSQEGLAGVADGDTQYF	TGCGCCAGCAGCCAAGAAGGACTAGCGGGGGTTGCCGATGGAGATACGCAGTATTTT
TRBV15	TRBD1	TRBJ1-3	-	CATRRQGAGNTIYF	TGTGCCACCAGGCGACAGGGGGCGGGAAACACCATATATTTT
TRBV4-3	-	TRBJ1-6	-	CASSQVFDSPLHF	TGCGCCAGCAGCCAAGTGTTCGATTCACCCCTCCACTTT
TRBV3-1/TRBV3-2	TRBD1	TRBJ1-3	few	CASSTTTGGNTIYF	TGTGCCAGCAGCACTACGACAGGGGGAAACACCATATATTTT
TRBV12-3/TRBV12-4	-	TRBJ1-1	-	CASSRRTATEAFF	TGTGCCAGCAGTCGACGGACTGCTACTGAAGCTTTCTTT